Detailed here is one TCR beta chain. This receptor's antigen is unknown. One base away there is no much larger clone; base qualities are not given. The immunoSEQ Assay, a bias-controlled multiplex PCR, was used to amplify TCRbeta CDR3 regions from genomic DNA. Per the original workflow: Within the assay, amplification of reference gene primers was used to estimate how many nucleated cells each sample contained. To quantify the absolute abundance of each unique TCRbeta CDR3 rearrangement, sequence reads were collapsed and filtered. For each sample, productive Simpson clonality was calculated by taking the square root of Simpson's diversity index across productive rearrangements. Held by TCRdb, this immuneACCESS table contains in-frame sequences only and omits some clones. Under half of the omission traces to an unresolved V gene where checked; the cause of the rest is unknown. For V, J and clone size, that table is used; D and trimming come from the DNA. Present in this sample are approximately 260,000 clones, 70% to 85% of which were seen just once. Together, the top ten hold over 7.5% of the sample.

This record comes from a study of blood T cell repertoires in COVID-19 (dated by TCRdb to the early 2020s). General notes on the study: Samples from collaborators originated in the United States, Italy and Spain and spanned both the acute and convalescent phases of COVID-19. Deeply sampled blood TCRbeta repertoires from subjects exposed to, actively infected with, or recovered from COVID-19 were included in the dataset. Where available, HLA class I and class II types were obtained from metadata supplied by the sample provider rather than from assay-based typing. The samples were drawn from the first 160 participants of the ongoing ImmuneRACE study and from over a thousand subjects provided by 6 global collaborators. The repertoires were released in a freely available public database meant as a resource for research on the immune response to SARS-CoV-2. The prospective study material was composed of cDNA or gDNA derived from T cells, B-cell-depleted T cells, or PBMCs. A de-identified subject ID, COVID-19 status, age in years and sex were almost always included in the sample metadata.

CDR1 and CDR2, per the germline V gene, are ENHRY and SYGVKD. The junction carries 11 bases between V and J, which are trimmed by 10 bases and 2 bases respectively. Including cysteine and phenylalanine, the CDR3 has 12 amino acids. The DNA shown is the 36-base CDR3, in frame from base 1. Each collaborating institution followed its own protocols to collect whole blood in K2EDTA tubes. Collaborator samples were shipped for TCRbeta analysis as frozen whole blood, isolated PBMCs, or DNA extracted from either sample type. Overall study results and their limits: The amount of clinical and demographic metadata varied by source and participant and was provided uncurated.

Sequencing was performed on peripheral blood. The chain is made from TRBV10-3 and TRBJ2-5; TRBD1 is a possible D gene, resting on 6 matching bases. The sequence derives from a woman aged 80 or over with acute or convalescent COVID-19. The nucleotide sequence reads TGTGCCACAACCGACAGGCAAGAGACCCAGTACTTC. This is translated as CATTDRQETQYF.